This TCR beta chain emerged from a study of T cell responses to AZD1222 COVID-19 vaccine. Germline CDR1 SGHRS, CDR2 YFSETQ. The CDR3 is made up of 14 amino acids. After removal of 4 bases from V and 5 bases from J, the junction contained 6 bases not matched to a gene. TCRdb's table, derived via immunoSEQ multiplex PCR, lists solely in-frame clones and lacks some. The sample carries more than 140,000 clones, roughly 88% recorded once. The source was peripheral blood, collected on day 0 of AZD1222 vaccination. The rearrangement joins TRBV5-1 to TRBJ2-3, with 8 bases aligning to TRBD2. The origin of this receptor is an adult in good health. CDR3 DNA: TGCGCCAGCAGCCGCGGACTAGCCTTAGATACGCAGTATTTT. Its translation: CASSRGLALDTQYF.